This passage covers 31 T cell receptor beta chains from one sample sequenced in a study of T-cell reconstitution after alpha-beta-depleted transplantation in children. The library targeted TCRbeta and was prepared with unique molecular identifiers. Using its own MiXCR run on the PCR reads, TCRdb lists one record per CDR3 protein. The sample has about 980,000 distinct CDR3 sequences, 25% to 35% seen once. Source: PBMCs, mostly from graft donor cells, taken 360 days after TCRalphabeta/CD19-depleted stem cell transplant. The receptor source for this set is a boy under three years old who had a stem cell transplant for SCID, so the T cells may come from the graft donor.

CDR3 region: CASSTGTGVWEQYF. Here the CDR3 DNA reads TGTGCCAGCAGTACCGGGACAGGGGTCTGGGAGCAGTACTTC. The chain has TRBV2 and TRBJ2-7; the match to TRBD1 covers 10 bases. J lost 7 bases, V lost 5 bases, and 8 bases had no gene match. The CDR3 sequence is 14 residues long. Looked up from germline, CDR1 is SNHLY and CDR2 is FYNNEI. Looking up the rest from reference TRBV2 and TRBJ2-7 gives the full variable domain: EPEVTQTPSHQVTQMGQEVILRCVPISNHLYFYWYRQILGQKVEFLVSFYNNEISEKSEIFDDQFSVERPDGSNFTLKIRSTKLEDSAMYFCASSTGTGVWEQYFGPGTRLTVT.

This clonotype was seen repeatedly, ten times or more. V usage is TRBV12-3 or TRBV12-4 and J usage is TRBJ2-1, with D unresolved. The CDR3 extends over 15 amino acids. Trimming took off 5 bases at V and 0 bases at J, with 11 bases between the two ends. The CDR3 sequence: CASSVHGSSYNEQFF. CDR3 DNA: TGTGCCAGCAGTGTTCACGGATCCTCCTACAATGAGCAGTTCTTC.

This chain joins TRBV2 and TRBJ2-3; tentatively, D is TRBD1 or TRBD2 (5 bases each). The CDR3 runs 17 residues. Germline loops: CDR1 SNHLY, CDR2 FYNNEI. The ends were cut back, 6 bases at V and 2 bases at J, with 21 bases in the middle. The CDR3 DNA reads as TGTGCCAGCAGGCAAAACCCAGGGACCGAAGACACAGATACGCAGTATTTT. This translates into CASRQNPGTEDTDTQYF.

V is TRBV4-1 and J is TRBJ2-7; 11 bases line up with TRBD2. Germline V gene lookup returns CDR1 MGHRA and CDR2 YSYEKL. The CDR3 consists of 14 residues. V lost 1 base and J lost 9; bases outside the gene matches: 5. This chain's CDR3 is CASSQGSGGARQYF. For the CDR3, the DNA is TGCGCCAGCAGCCAAGGTAGCGGGGGGGCCCGGCAGTACTTC.

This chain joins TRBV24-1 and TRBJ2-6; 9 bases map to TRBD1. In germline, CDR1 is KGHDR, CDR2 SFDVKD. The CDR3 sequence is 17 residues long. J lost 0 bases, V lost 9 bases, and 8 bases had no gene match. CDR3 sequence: CATGRTGAPSGANVLTF. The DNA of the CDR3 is TGTGCCACCGGGCGGACAGGGGCACCCTCTGGGGCCAACGTCCTGACTTTC.

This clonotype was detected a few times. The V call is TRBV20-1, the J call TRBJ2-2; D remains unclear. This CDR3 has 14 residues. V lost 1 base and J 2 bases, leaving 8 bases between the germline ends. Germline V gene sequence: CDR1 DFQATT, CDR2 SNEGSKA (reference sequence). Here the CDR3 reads CSARAQDNTGELFF. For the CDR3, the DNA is TGCAGTGCTAGAGCACAAGATAACACCGGGGAGCTGTTTTTT.

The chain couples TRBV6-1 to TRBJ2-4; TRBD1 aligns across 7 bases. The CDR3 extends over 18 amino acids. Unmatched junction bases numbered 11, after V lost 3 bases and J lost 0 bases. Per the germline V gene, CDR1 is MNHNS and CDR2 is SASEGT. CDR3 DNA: TGTGCCAGCAGTGAGGAAGGGGGACAGTCCCTAGCCAAAAACATTCAGTACTTC. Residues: CASSEEGGQSLAKNIQYF.

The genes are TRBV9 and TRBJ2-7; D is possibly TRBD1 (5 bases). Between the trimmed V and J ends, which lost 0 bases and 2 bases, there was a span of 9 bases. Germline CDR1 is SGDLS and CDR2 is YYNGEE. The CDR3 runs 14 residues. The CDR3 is CASSVGDSTYEQYF. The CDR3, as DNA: TGTGCCAGCAGCGTAGGAGACAGCACCTACGAGCAGTACTTC.

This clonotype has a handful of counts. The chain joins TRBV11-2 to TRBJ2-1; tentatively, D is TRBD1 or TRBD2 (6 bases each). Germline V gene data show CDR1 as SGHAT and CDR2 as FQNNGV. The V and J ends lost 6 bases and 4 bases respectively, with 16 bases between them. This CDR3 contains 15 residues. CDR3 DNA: TGTGCCAGCAGTGCACTTAGGGGGGAGTACAATGAGCAGTTCTTC. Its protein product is CASSALRGEYNEQFF.

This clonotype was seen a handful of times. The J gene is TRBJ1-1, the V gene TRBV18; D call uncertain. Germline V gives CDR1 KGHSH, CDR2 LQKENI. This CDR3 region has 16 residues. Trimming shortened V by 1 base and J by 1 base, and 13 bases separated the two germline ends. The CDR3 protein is CASSPQSFGQNTEAFF. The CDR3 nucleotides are TGTGCCAGCTCACCACAGTCCTTTGGCCAGAACACTGAAGCTTTCTTT.

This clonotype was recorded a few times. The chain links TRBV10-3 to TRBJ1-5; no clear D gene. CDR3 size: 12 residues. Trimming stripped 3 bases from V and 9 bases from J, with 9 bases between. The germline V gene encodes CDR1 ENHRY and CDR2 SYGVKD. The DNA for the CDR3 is TGTGCCATCAGTGATGTGAGGTCGCCCCAGCATTTT. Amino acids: CAISDVRSPQHF.

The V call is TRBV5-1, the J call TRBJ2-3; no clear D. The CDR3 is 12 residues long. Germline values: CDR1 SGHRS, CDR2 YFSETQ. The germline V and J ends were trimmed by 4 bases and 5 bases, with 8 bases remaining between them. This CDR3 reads CASSIGEDTQYF. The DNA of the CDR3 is TGCGCCAGCAGCATCGGAGAAGATACGCAGTATTTT.

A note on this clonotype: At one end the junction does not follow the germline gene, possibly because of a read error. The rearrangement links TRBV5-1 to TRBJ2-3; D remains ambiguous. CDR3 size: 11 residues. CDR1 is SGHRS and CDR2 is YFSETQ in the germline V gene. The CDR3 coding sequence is TGCGCCAGCAGATTGGTAGATACGCAGTATTTT. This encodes CASRLVDTQYF.

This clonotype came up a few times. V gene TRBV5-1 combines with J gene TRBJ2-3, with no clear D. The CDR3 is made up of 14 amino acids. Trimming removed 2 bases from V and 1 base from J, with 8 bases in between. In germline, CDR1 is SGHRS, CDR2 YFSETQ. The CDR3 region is CASSFTGRTDTQYF. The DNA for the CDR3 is TGCGCCAGCAGCTTTACCGGCCGCACAGATACGCAGTATTTT. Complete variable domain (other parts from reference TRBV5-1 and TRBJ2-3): KAGVTQTPRYLIKTRGQQVTLSCSPISGHRSVSWYQQTPGQGLQFLFEYFSETQRNKGNFPGRFSGRQFSNSRSEMNVSTLELGDSALYLCASSFTGRTDTQYFGPGTRLTVL.

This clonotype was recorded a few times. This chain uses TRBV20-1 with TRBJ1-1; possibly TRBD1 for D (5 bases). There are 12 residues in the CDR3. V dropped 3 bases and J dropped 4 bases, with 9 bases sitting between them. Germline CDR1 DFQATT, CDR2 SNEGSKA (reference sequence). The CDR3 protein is CSASDRGTEAFF. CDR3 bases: TGCAGTGCTAGTGACAGAGGCACTGAAGCTTTCTTT.

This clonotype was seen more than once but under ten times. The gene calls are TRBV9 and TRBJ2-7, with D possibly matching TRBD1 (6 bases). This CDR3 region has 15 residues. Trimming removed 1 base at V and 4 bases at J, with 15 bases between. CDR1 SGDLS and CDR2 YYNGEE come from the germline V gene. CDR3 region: CASSVNRDPLYEQYF. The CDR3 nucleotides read TGTGCCAGCAGCGTAAACAGGGACCCCCTTTACGAGCAGTACTTC.

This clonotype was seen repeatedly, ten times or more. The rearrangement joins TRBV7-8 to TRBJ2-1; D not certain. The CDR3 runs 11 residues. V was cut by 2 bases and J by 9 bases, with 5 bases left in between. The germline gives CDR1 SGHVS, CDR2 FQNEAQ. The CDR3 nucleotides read TGTGCCAGCAGCTTAACTCCTGAGCAGTTCTTC. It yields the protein CASSLTPEQFF.

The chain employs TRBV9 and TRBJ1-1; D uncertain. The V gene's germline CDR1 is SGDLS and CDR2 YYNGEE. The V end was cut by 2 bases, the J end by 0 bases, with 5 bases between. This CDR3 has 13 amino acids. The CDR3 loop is CASSVRVNTEAFF. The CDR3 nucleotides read TGTGCCAGCAGCGTTAGGGTGAACACTGAAGCTTTCTTT.

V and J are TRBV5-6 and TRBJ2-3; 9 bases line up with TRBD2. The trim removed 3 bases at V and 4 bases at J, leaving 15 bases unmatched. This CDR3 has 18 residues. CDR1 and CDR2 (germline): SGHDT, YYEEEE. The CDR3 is CASSSPLWKRGEPDTQYF. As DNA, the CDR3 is TGTGCCAGCAGCTCCCCCCTTTGGAAGCGGGGGGAGCCAGATACGCAGTATTTT. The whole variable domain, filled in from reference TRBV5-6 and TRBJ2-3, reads DAGVTQSPTHLIKTRGQQVTLRCSPKSGHDTVSWYQQALGQGPQFIFQYYEEEERQRGNFPDRFSGHQFPNYSSELNVNALLLGDSALYLCASSSPLWKRGEPDTQYFGPGTRLTVL.

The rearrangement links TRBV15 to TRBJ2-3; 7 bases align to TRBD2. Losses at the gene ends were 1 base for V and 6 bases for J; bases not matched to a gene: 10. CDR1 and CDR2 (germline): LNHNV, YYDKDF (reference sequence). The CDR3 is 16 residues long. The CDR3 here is CATSRVASGLGDTQYF. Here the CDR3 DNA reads TGTGCCACCAGCAGAGTGGCTAGCGGTCTTGGGGATACGCAGTATTTT.

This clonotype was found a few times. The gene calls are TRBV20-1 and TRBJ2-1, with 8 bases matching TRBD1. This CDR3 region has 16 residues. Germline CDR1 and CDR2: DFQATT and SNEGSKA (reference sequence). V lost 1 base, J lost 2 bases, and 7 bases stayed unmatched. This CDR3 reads CSARVGTGGAYNEQFF. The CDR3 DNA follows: TGCAGTGCTAGAGTGGGGACAGGTGGGGCCTACAATGAGCAGTTCTTC.

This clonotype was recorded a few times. The chain's CDR3 is CASSPRTGGNEQYF. In DNA, the CDR3 is TGTGCCAGCTCACCACGTACAGGGGGAAACGAGCAGTACTTC. The chain is built from TRBV18 and TRBJ2-7, with 8 bases aligning to TRBD1. Trimming at V came to 1 base and at J to 5 bases, leaving 4 bases not matched to a gene. The V gene's germline CDR1 is KGHSH and CDR2 LQKENI. This CDR3 spans 14 amino acids.

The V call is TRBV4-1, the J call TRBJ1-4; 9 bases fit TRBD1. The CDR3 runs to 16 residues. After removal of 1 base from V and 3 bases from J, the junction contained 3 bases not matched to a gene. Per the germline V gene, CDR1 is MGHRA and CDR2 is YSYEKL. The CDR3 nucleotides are TGCGCCAGCAGCCAAGGGGGACAGGGCGCTAATGAAAAACTGTTTTTT. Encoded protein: CASSQGGQGANEKLFF.

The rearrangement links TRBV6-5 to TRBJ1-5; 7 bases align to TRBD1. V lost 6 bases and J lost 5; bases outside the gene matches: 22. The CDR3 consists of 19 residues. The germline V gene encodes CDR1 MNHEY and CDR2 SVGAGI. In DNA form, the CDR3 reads TGTGCCAGCAGCCAGGGACAGACCTATCCATATCGACGAGATCAGCCCCAGCATTTT. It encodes CASSQGQTYPYRRDQPQHF.

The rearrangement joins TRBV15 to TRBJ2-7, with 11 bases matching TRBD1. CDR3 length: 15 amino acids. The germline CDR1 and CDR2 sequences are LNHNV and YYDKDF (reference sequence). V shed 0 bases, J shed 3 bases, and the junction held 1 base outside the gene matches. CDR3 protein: CATSRDGTGGYEQYF. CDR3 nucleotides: TGTGCCACCAGCAGAGATGGGACAGGGGGCTACGAGCAGTACTTC.

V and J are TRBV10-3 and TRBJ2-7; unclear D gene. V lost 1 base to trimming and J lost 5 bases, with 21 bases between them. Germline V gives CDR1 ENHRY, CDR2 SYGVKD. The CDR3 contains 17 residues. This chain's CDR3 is CAISEWVGMLDPHEQYF. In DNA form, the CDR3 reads TGTGCCATCAGTGAGTGGGTGGGGATGCTAGACCCCCACGAGCAGTACTTC.

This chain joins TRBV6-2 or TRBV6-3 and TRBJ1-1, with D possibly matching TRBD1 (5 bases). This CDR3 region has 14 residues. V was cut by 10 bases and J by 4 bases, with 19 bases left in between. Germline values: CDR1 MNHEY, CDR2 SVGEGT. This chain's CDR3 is CATQGISFATEAFF. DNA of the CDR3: TGTGCCACGCAGGGCATATCGTTTGCCACTGAAGCTTTCTTT.

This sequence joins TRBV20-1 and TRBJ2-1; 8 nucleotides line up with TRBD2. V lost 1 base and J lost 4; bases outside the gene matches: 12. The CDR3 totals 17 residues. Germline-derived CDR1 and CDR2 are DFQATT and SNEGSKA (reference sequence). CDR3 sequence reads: CSARVRVAGLYYNEQFF. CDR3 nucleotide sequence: TGCAGTGCTAGAGTTCGAGTAGCGGGGTTGTATTACAATGAGCAGTTCTTC.

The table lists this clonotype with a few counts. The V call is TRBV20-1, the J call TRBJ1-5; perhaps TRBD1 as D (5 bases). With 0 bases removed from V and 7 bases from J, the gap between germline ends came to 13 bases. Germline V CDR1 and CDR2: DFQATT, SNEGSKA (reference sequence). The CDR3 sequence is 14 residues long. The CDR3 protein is CSARDTQGRQPQHF. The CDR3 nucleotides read TGCAGTGCTAGAGATACGCAGGGCAGGCAGCCCCAGCATTTT.

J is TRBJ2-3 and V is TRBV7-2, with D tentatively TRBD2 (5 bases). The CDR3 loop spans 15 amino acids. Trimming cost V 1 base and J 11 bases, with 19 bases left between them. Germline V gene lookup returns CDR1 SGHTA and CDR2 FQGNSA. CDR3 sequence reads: CASSLVGRRIEGQYF. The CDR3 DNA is TGTGCCAGCAGCTTAGTTGGGCGGCGGATCGAGGGGCAGTATTTT.

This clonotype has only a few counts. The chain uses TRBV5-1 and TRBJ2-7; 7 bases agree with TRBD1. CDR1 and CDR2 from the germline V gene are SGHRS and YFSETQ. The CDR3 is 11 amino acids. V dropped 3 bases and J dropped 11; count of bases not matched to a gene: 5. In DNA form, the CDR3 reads TGCGCCAGCAGCTCGGACAGGAAGAAGTACTTC. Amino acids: CASSSDRKKYF.